The next 2 T cell receptor beta chains were all read from a single sample in a study of T cells in Graves' hyperthyroidism and ophthalmopathy. Researchers took RNA transcripts and amplified the TCR beta CDR3 regions from them. Primed by the HTBI set, a first-round RT-PCR was run on the TCR CDR3. TCRdb analysed the multiplex PCR reads with MiXCR anew, one entry per CDR3 protein. This table holds approximately 710,000 distinct CDR3 sequences, approximately 15% found once. Sequenced sample: blood. The receptor source for this set is a man aged 50-59 years with Graves' hyperthyroidism.

This clonotype showed up just a few times. The chain has TRBV27 and TRBJ2-6; D remains ambiguous. There are 15 residues in the CDR3. V was trimmed by 5 bases and J by 0 bases, leaving 8 bases between them. CDR1 is MNHEY, CDR2 SMNVEV, per germline (reference sequence). The CDR3, as DNA: TGTGCCAGCAGTCGCGAGATCTCTGGGGCCAACGTCCTGACTTTC. Translating it yields CASSREISGANVLTF.

Many counts were recorded for this clonotype. This chain joins TRBV27 and TRBJ1-4; D is unclear. There are 15 residues in the CDR3. The germline gives CDR1 MNHEY, CDR2 SMNVEV (reference sequence). The V end lost 4 bases, the J end lost 0 bases, and 9 bases lay between the germline ends. CDR3 sequence reads: CASSWTVATNEKLFF. CDR3 sequence (DNA): TGTGCCAGCAGTTGGACGGTTGCAACTAATGAAAAACTGTTTTTT.